This T cell receptor beta chain stems from a study of T-cell reconstitution after alpha-beta-depleted transplantation in children. CDR3 length: 12 residues. The V end was cut by 1 base, the J end by 8 bases, with 8 bases between. This clonotype was observed at least ten times. Preparation of the TCRbeta library was carried out with unique molecular identifiers. From the PCR reads, TCRdb called clonotypes with MiXCR, one entry per CDR3 protein. This sample has some 530,000 distinct CDR3 sequences; 12% occur once, and the top ten carry 5% to 6%. Here the sequenced sample was PBMCs from the stem cell graft donor, taken from the stem cell graft. The sequence was collected from a human donor who donated a stem cell graft to a child with combined immunodeficiency. The rearrangement uses TRBV12-3 or TRBV12-4 and TRBJ1-2; D is undetermined. Here the CDR3 reads CASSLVSGGYTF. In DNA form, the CDR3 reads TGTGCCAGCAGTTTAGTGTCTGGAGGCTACACCTTC.